This T cell receptor beta chain was documented in a study of blood T cells in healthy people across ages. A sample-barcoded 5' primer and a J-beta primer mix were used in a second PCR of roughly 6 to 11 cycles. Every cDNA molecule bore a tag from a template-switch adaptor containing 12 random nucleotides. Via MiXCR, TCRdb re-called the 5' RACE reads, giving one row per CDR3 protein. The sample lists nearly 800,000 distinct CDR3 sequences; around 25% were seen once. The V end lost 3 bases, the J end lost 7 bases, and 9 bases lay between the germline ends. The CDR3 is 13 residues long. Per germline, CDR1 LNHNV and CDR2 YYDKDF (reference sequence). The same sample was also used in a study of T cells of mothers and their children.

The sequencing sample was made of blood. The V and J genes are TRBV15 and TRBJ2-2; the D is unclear. The TCR sequence derives from a boy aged 10-17 years in good health. The CDR3 coding sequence is TGTGCCACCAGCAGTGGAGAGGTCGGGGAGCTGTTTTTT. Its protein is CATSSGEVGELFF. The complete variable domain, with remaining parts taken from reference TRBV15 and TRBJ2-2, reads DAMVIQNPRYQVTQFGKPVTLSCSQTLNHNVMYWYQQKSSQAPKLLFHYYDKDFNNEADTPDNFQSRRPNTSFCFLDIRSPGLGDTAMYLCATSSGEVGELFFGEGSRLTVL.